These 19 T cell receptor beta chains were all obtained from the same sample, sequenced in a study of PD-1 blockade in classical Hodgkin lymphoma. Clones were read by immunoSEQ multiplex PCR, and TCRdb kept only the in-frame ones, dropping some. The sample records about 6,600 clones, 60% to 85% being singletons. Relapses following autologous stem cell transplantation were seen in all patients, with brentuximab vedotin exposure varying. Specimen: peripheral blood mononuclear cells (PBMCs), collected at baseline. Every receptor here comes from a human donor with classical Hodgkin lymphoma.

CDR3 in DNA: TGCAGCGTTGGAACGACAGGGTTCTCCTACGAGCAGTACTTC. Residues: CSVGTTGFSYEQYF. The chain links TRBV29-1 to TRBJ2-7; 7 nucleotides agree with TRBD1. Germline V gene sequence: CDR1 SQVTM, CDR2 ANQGSEA. The CDR3 is 14 amino acids. V lost 4 bases and J lost 0; bases outside the gene matches: 6.

The V gene is TRBV2, the J gene TRBJ1-1; 9 nucleotides agree with TRBD1. This CDR3 is 14 amino acids long. The ends lost 6 bases at V and 3 bases at J; junction bases unmatched: 5. Germline V gene data show CDR1 as SNHLY and CDR2 as FYNNEI. The CDR3 protein is CASSVQGADTEAFF. The CDR3 nucleotides are TGTGCCAGCAGCGTACAGGGGGCCGACACTGAAGCTTTCTTT.

This clone was recorded a few times. This chain connects TRBV7-3 to TRBJ2-1; TRBD1 matches 7 bases. CDR3 length: 14 amino acids. With 4 bases clipped from V and 5 bases from J, the junction kept 5 bases outside the gene matches. The germline V gene encodes CDR1 SGHTA and CDR2 FQGTGA. CDR3 DNA sequence: TGTGCCAGCAGCTCCTACAGGGGCCACAATGAGCAGTTCTTC. Its protein product is CASSSYRGHNEQFF.

The chain is built from TRBV29-1 and TRBJ1-2, with unresolved D. Trimming took 0 bases from V and 8 from J, leaving 19 bases between them. Looked up from germline, CDR1 is SQVTM and CDR2 is ANQGSEA. The CDR3 is 15 amino acids. DNA of the CDR3: TGCAGCGTTGAAGATGAACCTCGACCGAATGGAGGCTACACCTTC. Translation gives CSVEDEPRPNGGYTF. The entire variable domain, with the rest obtained from reference TRBV29-1 and TRBJ1-2, is as follows: SAVISQKPSRDICQRGTSLTIQCQVDSQVTMMFWYRQQPGQSLTLIATANQGSEATYESGFVIDKFPISRPNLTFSTLTVSNMSPEDSSIYLCSVEDEPRPNGGYTFGSGTRLTVV.

The chain has TRBV30 and TRBJ1-6; no definite D call. Trimming left V 3 bases short and J 7 bases short, with 10 bases between. CDR3 length: 13 amino acids. CDR1 and CDR2 from the germline V gene are GTSNPN and SVGIG (reference sequence). The CDR3 protein is CAWRPGWNSPLHF. The CDR3 region has the DNA TGTGCCTGGAGACCCGGGTGGAATTCACCCCTCCACTTT.

The chain has TRBV18 and TRBJ2-7, with TRBD2 as a possible D gene (5 bases). Trimming left V 2 bases short and J 0 bases short, with 8 bases between. The V gene's germline CDR1 is KGHSH and CDR2 LQKENI. CDR3 size: 14 residues. In DNA form, the CDR3 reads TGTGCCAGCTCACCAAGGCGGGCCTCCTACGAGCAGTACTTC. As protein: CASSPRRASYEQYF.

This chain joins TRBV4-1 and TRBJ2-4; D remains ambiguous. The CDR3 spans 18 residues. Germline V gene data show CDR1 as MGHRA and CDR2 as YSYEKL. Trimming removed 7 bases at V and 4 bases at J, with 26 bases between. The CDR3 region is CASTEVVSLSVGKNIQYF. The CDR3 bases are TGCGCCAGCACGGAAGTGGTTTCACTCTCGGTGGGGAAAAACATTCAGTACTTC.

The J gene is TRBJ1-4, the V gene TRBV27; 7 bases align to TRBD1. The CDR3 is 14 residues long. V trimming: 7 bases; J trimming: 4 bases; junction bases outside the gene matches: 6. CDR1 and CDR2 from the germline V gene are MNHEY and SMNVEV (reference sequence). The CDR3 loop is CASTQGGGNEKLFF. The CDR3 DNA reads as TGTGCCAGCACCCAGGGGGGGGGTAATGAAAAACTGTTTTTT. Full variable domain (rest looked up from reference TRBV27 and TRBJ1-4): EAQVTQNPRYLITVTGKKLTVTCSQNMNHEYMSWYRQDPGLGLRQIYYSMNVEVTDKGDVPEGYKVSRKEKRNFPLILESPSPNQTSLYFCASTQGGGNEKLFFGSGTQLSVL.

The chain joins TRBV15 to TRBJ2-7, with TRBD2 matching over 7 bases. V was clipped by 0 bases and J by 0 bases; unmatched bases: 5. The CDR3 extends over 16 amino acids. Germline V gene data show CDR1 as LNHNV and CDR2 as YYDKDF (reference sequence). CDR3 loop: CATSRDGGGSSYEQYF. DNA of the CDR3: TGTGCCACCAGCAGAGACGGCGGGGGTAGCTCCTACGAGCAGTACTTC.

The chain carries TRBV19 and TRBJ1-3; TRBD1 aligns across 7 bases. Trimming took 5 bases from V and 4 from J; bases not matched to a gene: 11. The germline CDR1 and CDR2 sequences are LNHDA and SQIVND (reference sequence). This CDR3 contains 16 residues. The CDR3: CASSSLQGNSGNTIYF. The CDR3 DNA follows: TGTGCCAGTAGTTCCCTACAGGGGAATTCGGGAAACACCATATATTTT.

The chain uses TRBV7-6 and TRBJ2-6; no clear D. The V gene lost 1 base and the J gene lost 1 base, with 5 bases spanning the gap. The CDR3 length is 15 residues. In germline, CDR1 is SGHVS, CDR2 FNYEAQ. The CDR3 sequence is CASSLDSSGANVLTF. DNA for the CDR3: TGTGCCAGCAGCTTAGACTCGTCTGGGGCCAACGTCCTGACTTTC. Combining the CDR3 with reference TRBV7-6 and TRBJ2-6 gives the whole variable domain GAGVSQSPRYKVTKRGQDVALRCDPISGHVSLYWYRQALGQGPEFLTYFNYEAQQDKSGLPNDRFSAERPEGSISTLTIQRTEQRDSAMYRCASSLDSSGANVLTFGAGSRLTVL.

Regarding this clone: One end of the junction does not line up with germline, which may come from a read error. The gene calls are TRBV5-1 and TRBJ1-1; no definite D call. The CDR3 sequence is 14 residues long. In germline, CDR1 is SGHRS, CDR2 YFSETQ. CDR3: CASSLEGMNTEVFF. The CDR3 DNA reads TGCGCCAGCAGCTTAGAGGGCATGAACACTGAAGTTTTCTTT.

Here the CDR3 reads CASSPWTRGYNEQFF. CDR3 nucleotides: TGCGCCAGCAGCCCCTGGACTAGGGGTTACAATGAGCAGTTCTTC. V gene TRBV5-1 combines with J gene TRBJ2-1, with 7 bases that match TRBD2. Germline CDR1 is SGHRS and CDR2 is YFSETQ. The trim removed 4 bases at V and 4 bases at J, leaving 8 bases unmatched. CDR3 length: 15 residues.

With respect to this clone: Other DNA sequences from this sample encode an identical CDR3 as well. The genes are TRBV6-4 and TRBJ2-2; D is ambiguous. The CDR3 spans 13 residues. V was cut by 2 bases and J by 3 bases, with 4 bases left in between. Germline V gives CDR1 MRHNA, CDR2 SNTAGT. CDR3 in DNA: TGTGCCAGCAGTGACAGGGACACCGGGGAGCTGTTTTTT. It is translated as CASSDRDTGELFF.

The rearrangement uses TRBV6-5 and TRBJ1-4; the D gene is possibly TRBD1 (5 bases). Looked up from germline, CDR1 is MNHEY and CDR2 is SVGAGI. The V and J ends lost 3 bases and 4 bases respectively, with 15 bases between them. The CDR3 is made up of 16 amino acids. CDR3 nucleotides: TGTGCCAGCAGTTATTGGAGGGGACGTAATAATGAAAAACTGTTTTTT. Translating it yields CASSYWRGRNNEKLFF.

The gene calls are TRBV12-5 and TRBJ2-1; 7 nucleotides match TRBD1. The CDR3 spans 13 residues. Germline CDR1 LGHNT, CDR2 FRNRAP. With 6 bases clipped from V and 8 bases from J, the junction kept 7 bases outside the gene matches. The chain's CDR3 is CASGEDRFDEQFF. CDR3 sequence (DNA): TGTGCTAGTGGAGAGGACAGGTTTGATGAGCAGTTCTTC. Based on the CDR3 plus reference TRBV12-5 and TRBJ2-1, the full variable domain is DARVTQTPRHKVTEMGQEVTMRCQPILGHNTVFWYRQTMMQGLELLAYFRNRAPLDDSGMPKDRFSAEMPDATLATLKIQPSEPRDSAVYFCASGEDRFDEQFFGPGTRLTVL.

CDR3 region: CASSPLGQGAFETQYF. The DNA of the CDR3 is TGCGCCAGCAGCCCATTAGGACAGGGGGCGTTTGAGACCCAGTACTTC. The chain employs TRBV5-1 and TRBJ2-5; 11 bases line up with TRBD1. V lost 4 bases to trimming and J lost 5 bases; unmatched junction nucleotides: 10. The CDR3 sequence is 16 residues long. Per the germline V gene, CDR1 is SGHRS and CDR2 is YFSETQ. Full variable domain (outside the CDR3, taken from reference TRBV5-1 and TRBJ2-5): KAGVTQTPRYLIKTRGQQVTLSCSPISGHRSVSWYQQTPGQGLQFLFEYFSETQRNKGNFPGRFSGRQFSNSRSEMNVSTLELGDSALYLCASSPLGQGAFETQYFGPGTRLLVL.

The rearrangement links TRBV29-1 to TRBJ2-7; D remains unclear. CDR3 length equals 11 residues. Looked up from germline, CDR1 is SQVTM and CDR2 is ANQGSEA. V dropped 6 bases and J dropped 0 bases, with 6 bases sitting between them. The CDR3 spells CSVESSYEQYF. CDR3 DNA sequence: TGCAGCGTGGAAAGCTCCTACGAGCAGTACTTC.

This rearrangement joins TRBV6-4 to TRBJ2-3; a weak D match, TRBD2 (6 bases). Germline loops: CDR1 MRHNA, CDR2 SNTAGT. The ends were cut back, 3 bases at V and 4 bases at J, with 11 bases in the middle. The CDR3 has 14 amino acids. The CDR3 spells CASSETGEADTQYF. DNA of the CDR3: TGTGCCAGCAGTGAGACGGGAGAGGCAGATACGCAGTATTTT.